Sequencing of this TCR beta chain was carried out in a study of blood T cell repertoires in COVID-19. Turning to the study itself: Samples representing acute and convalescent COVID-19 were sourced from the United States, Italy and Spain. PBMCs, B-cell-depleted T cells, or T cells provided the cDNA or gDNA that made up the material.

How the authors handled the data: Reference gene primer amplification gave estimated nucleated cell counts. Assay: immunoSEQ multiplex PCR; the TCRdb copy retains only in-frame clones and omits some. V, J and clone size reflect that table, while D and trimming were determined from the DNA. The sample has 110,000 or so clones; about 88% are singletons. Germline-derived CDR1 and CDR2 are SGHTA and FQGTGA. The V segment lost 5 bases and the J segment 8 bases; nucleotides outside the gene matches: 17. The CDR3 totals 17 residues. The sample was peripheral blood. This clonotype was sampled from a man aged 35 to 55 with acute or convalescent COVID-19. The V and J genes are TRBV7-3 and TRBJ2-3; 9 bases are a match to TRBD2. CDR3 sequence reads: CASSQDTDYSGGGTQYF. In nucleotides, the CDR3 is TGTGCCAGCAGCCAAGACACCGACTATAGCGGGGGTGGTACGCAGTATTTT.